The T cell receptor beta chain described here comes from a study of CD8+ T cells in alopecia areata. Extracted RNA was reverse transcribed into cDNA, the sequencing template. TCRdb keeps only in-frame clones here, not all; method: immunoSEQ multiplex PCR. The table records some 100,000 clones, 35% to 40% of them present only once. CDR1 GTSNPN and CDR2 SVGIG come from the germline V gene (reference sequence). This CDR3 contains 11 residues. Trimming removed 4 bases at V and 9 bases at J, with 9 bases between. It was from PBMCs that CD4+ and CD8+ T cells were sorted. Sequencing used CD4+ T cells sorted from blood. This TCR was recovered from a human donor with alopecia areata. The V call is TRBV30, the J call TRBJ2-2; D uncertain. The CDR3 sequence: CAWNGVRELFF. CDR3 nucleotides: TGTGCCTGGAATGGGGTACGGGAGCTGTTTTTT. Together with reference TRBV30 and TRBJ2-2, the CDR3 gives the full variable domain: SQTIHQWPATLVQPVGSPLSLECTVEGTSNPNLYWYRQAAGRGLQLLFYSVGIGQISSEVPQNLSASRPQDRQFILSSKKLLLSDSGFYLCAWNGVRELFFGEGSRLTVL.